This T cell receptor (beta chain) was sequenced for a study of early T cells in non-severe SARS-CoV-2 infection (dated by TCRdb to the early 2020s). In terms of the full investigation: TCR sequencing used bulk RNA from unsorted whole blood, so alpha and beta chains could not be paired.

Library construction relied on 5' RACE. The sequencing machine was a NextSeq 500. The TCR library protocol attached unique molecular identifiers to individual cDNA molecules to correct for sequencing error and PCR bias. Both TCR alpha and beta chains were sequenced, and tight co-correlation was observed between alpha and beta sequence abundances in each sample. In the authors' own workflow: Decombinator V4 was used to perform V gene, J gene and CDR3 annotation of TCR sequences. TCRs were defined as expanded if a significant change between any two time points was detected under a Poisson model with p below 0.0001. Abundances of TCRs were expressed as counts per million after normalisation to the total number of TCRs sequenced in each sample. TRAV1-2 paired with TRAJ12, TRAJ20 or TRAJ33 defined MAIT TCRs, while TRAV10 paired with TRAJ18 defined iNKT TCRs. VDJdb, accessed 1 November 2021, was searched for CMV, EBV and SARS-CoV-2 annotated TCRs, with TCRs annotated for multiple antigens excluded. TCRdb itself trimmed the public reads at Q25 with fastp, ran MiXCR and retained productive beta chains. All rows with the same CDR3 protein become a single entry with the most common DNA and genes. TCRdb's processing, not the study's, gives the V and J calls here. A total of around 82,000 distinct CDR3 sequences appear in this sample, roughly 10% of them only once. Approximately 4.5% of the sample is taken by the ten largest.

This clonotype was counted ten times or more. Its antigen has not been determined. Base qualities are not recorded, but no much larger clone differs from it by a single base. The paper as a whole reports these results and caveats: VDJdb matching was skewed toward anti-spike CD8 responses and likely underestimated virus-specific expansions, missing private and CD4 specificities.

Counted from cysteine to phenylalanine, this CDR3 has 14 amino acids. The sequence is cut down to CDR3 DNA, 42 bases in frame from base 1. In the germline V gene (reference sequence), CDR1 corresponds to LGHDT and CDR2 to YNNKEL. Compared with germline, V lacks 4 bases and J lacks 4 bases; bases without a gene match: 6. The study was a case-control design nested within a healthcare worker cohort in London, UK, with weekly nasopharyngeal swab PCR tests and blood sampling. Healthcare workers were enrolled in the week of the UK lockdown, from 23 to 31 March 2020, and were followed every week for up to roughly 15 weeks.

The TCR comes from an adult who was a healthcare worker with PCR-confirmed SARS-CoV-2 infection or an uninfected control (not recorded which). The chain was built from TRBV3-1 and TRBJ1-2; TRBD1 aligns with 7 central bases. Material for sequencing was whole blood. In nucleotide form, the sequence is TGTGCCAGCAGCCTTACGACAGGGTCCTATGGCTACACCTTC. The translation is CASSLTTGSYGYTF.